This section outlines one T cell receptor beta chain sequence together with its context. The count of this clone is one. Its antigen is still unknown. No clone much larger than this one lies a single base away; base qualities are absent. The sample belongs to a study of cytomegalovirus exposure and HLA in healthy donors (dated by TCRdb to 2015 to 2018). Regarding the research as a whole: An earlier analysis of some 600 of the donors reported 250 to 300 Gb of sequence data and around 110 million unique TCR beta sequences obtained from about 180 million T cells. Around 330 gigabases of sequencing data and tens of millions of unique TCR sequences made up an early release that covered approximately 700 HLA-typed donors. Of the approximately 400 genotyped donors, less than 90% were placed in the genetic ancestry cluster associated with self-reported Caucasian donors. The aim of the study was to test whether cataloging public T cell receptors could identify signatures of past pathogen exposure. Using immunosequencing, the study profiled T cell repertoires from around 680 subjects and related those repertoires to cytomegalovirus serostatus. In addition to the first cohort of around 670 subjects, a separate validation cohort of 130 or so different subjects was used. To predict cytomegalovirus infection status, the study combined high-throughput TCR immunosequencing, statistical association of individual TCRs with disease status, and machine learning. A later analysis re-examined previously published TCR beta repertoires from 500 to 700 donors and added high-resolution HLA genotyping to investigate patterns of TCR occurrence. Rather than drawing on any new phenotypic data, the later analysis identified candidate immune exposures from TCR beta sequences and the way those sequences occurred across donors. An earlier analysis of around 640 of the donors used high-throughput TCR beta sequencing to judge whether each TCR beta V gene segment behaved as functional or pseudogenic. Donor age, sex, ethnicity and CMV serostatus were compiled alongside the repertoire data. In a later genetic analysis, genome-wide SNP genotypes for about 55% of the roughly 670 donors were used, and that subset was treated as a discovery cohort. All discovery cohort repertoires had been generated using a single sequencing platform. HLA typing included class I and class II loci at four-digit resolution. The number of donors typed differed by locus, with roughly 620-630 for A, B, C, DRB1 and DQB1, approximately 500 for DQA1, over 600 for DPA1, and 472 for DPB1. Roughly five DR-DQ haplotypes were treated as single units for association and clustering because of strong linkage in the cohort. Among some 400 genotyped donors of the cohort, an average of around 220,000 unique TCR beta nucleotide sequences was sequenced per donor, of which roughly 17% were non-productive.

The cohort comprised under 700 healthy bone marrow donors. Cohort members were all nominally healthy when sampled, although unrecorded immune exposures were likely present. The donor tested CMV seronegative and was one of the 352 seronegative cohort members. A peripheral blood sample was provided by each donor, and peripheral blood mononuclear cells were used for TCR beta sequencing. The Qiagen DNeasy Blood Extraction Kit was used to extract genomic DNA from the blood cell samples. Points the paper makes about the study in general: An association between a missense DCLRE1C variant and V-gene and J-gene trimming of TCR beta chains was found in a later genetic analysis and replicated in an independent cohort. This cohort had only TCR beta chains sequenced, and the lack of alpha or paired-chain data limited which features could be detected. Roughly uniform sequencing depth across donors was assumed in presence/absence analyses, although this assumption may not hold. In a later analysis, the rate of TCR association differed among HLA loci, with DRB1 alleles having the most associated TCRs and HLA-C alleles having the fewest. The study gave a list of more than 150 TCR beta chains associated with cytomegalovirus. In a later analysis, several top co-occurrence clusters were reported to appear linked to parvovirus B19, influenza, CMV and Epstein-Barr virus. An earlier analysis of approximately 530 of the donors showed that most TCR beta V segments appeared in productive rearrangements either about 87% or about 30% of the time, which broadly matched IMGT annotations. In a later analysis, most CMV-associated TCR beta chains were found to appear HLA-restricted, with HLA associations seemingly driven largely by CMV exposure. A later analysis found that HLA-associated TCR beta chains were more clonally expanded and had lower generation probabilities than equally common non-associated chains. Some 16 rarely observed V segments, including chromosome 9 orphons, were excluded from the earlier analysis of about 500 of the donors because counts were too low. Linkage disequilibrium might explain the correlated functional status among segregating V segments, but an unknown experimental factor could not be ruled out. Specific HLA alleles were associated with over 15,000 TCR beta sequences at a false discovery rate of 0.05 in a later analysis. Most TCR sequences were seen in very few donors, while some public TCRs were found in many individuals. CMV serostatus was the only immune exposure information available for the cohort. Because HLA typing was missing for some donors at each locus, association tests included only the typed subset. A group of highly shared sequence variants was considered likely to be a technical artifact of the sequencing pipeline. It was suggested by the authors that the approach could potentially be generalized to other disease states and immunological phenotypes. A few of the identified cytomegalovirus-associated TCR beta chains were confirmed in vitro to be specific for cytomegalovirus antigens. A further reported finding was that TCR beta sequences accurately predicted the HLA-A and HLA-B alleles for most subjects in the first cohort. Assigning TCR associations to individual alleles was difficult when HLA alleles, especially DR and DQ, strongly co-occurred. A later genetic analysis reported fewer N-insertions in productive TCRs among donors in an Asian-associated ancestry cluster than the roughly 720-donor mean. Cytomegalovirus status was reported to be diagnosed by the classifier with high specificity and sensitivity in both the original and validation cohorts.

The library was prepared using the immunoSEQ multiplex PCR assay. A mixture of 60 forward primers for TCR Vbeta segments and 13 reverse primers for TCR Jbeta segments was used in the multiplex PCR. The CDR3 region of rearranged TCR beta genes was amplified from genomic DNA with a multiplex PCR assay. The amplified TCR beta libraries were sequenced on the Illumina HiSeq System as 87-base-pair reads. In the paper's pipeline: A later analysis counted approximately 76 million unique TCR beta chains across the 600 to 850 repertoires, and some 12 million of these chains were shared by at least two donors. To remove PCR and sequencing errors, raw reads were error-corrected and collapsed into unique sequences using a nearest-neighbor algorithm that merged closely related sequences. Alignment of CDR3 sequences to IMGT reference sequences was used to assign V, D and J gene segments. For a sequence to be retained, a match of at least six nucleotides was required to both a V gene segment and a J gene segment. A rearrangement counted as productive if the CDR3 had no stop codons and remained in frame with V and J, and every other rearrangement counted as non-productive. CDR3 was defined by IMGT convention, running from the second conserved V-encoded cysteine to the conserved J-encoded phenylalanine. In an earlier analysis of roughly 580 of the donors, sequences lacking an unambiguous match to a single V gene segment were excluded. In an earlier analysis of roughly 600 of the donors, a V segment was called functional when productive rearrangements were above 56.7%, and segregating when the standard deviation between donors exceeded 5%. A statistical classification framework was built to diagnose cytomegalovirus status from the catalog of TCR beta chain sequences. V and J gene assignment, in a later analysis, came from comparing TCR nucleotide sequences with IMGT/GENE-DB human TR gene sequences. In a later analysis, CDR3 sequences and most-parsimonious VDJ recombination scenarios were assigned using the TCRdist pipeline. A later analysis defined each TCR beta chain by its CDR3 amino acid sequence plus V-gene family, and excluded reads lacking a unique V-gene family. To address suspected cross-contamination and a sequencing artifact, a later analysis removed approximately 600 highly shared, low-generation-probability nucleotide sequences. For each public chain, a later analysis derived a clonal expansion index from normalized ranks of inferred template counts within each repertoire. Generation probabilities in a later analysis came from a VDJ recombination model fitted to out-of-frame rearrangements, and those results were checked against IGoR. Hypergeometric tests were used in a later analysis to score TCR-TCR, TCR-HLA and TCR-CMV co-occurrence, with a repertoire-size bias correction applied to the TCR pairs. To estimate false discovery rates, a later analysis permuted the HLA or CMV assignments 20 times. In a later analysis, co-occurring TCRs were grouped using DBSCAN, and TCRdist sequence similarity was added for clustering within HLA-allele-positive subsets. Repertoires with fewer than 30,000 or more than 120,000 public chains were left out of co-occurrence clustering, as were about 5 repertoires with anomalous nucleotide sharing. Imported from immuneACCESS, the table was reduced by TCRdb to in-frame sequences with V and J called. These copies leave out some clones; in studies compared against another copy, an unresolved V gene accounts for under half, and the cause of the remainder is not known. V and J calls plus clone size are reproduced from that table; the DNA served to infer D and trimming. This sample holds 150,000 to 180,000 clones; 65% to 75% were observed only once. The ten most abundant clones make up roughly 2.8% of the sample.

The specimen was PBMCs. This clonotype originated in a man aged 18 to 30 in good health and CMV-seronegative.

The CDR3: CASSSGHCTYEQYF. In nucleotide form, the sequence is TGTGCCAGCAGCTCGGGACATTGCACCTACGAGCAGTACTTC. The chain couples TRBV21-1 to TRBJ2-7; TRBD1 is the table's D call and was not checked against the DNA. TRBV21-1 is deemed a pseudogene. From the cysteine through the phenylalanine, the CDR3 covers 14 amino acids. CDR3 DNA is the only sequence kept; it has 42 bases, read in frame from the first base.